These T cell receptor beta chains were read from a single sample in a study of memory CD4+ T cells and cytomegalovirus serostatus. TCRdb's table, derived via immunoSEQ multiplex PCR, lists solely in-frame clones and lacks some. The sample consists of about 57,000 clones, 70% to 85% of them appearing once. The sample taken for sequencing was memory CD4+ T cells from blood. These receptors were collected from an adult in good health and CMV-seronegative. Each CDR3 is given with its conserved first and last residue. The D gene is left open where the match is weak. Size is stated for part of the rows, as once, few or many counts, or as a class when the clone is expanded.

v_gene: TRBV6-6; d_gene: .; abundance: few; j_gene: TRBJ1-2; CDR3aa: CASSYSRDTYGYTF; CDR3nt: TGTGCCAGCAGTTACTCGAGGGACACCTATGGCTACACCTTC
v_gene: TRBV6-5; d_gene: .; abundance: .; j_gene: TRBJ2-2; CDR3aa: CASRLEKNTGELFF; CDR3nt: TGTGCCAGCAGACTGGAGAAGAACACCGGGGAGCTGTTTTTT
v_gene: TRBV5-1; d_gene: .; abundance: .; j_gene: TRBJ1-1; CDR3aa: CASSLDRAVWAEAFF; CDR3nt: TGCGCCAGCAGCTTGGATCGCGCTGTTTGGGCTGAAGCTTTCTTT
v_gene: TRBV10-3; d_gene: TRBD2; abundance: .; j_gene: TRBJ2-5; CDR3aa: CATSLREGGETQYF; CDR3nt: TGTGCCACCTCCCTGCGGGAGGGCGGGGAGACCCAGTACTTC
v_gene: TRBV5-1; d_gene: TRBD2; abundance: .; j_gene: TRBJ2-7; CDR3aa: CASSSSGRNEQYF; CDR3nt: TGCGCCAGCTCGTCTAGCGGGAGAAACGAGCAGTACTTC
v_gene: TRBV6-1; d_gene: TRBD1; abundance: few; j_gene: TRBJ2-2; CDR3aa: CATQEQGAIAGELFF; CDR3nt: TGTGCCACCCAAGAACAGGGGGCGATAGCCGGGGAGCTGTTTTTT
v_gene: TRBV15; d_gene: .; abundance: .; j_gene: TRBJ1-1; CDR3aa: CATSRDLDSTTAFF; CDR3nt: TGTGCCACCAGCAGAGACCTCGACAGTACCACAGCTTTCTTT
v_gene: TRBV5-4; d_gene: .; abundance: .; j_gene: TRBJ2-5; CDR3aa: CASSFRGQETQYF; CDR3nt: TGTGCCAGCAGCTTTCGGGGTCAAGAGACCCAGTACTTC
v_gene: TRBV25-1; d_gene: TRBD2; abundance: few; j_gene: TRBJ2-1; CDR3aa: CARDTRFAGGLIHEQFF; CDR3nt: TGTGCCAGGGATACTCGTTTTGCGGGAGGGTTAATCCATGAGCAGTTCTTC
v_gene: TRBV6-1; d_gene: .; abundance: once; j_gene: TRBJ2-5; CDR3aa: CASSEGPRAGTQYF; CDR3nt: TGTGCCAGCAGTGAAGGCCCTCGGGCAGGGACCCAGTACTTC
v_gene: TRBV4-1; d_gene: .; abundance: .; j_gene: TRBJ1-3; CDR3aa: CASSQDLAGAGGNTIYF; CDR3nt: TGCGCCAGCAGCCAAGACCTGGCGGGCGCAGGTGGAAACACCATATATTTT
v_gene: TRBV27; d_gene: .; abundance: .; j_gene: TRBJ2-1; CDR3aa: CASTPALNSYNEQFF; CDR3nt: TGTGCCAGCACCCCGGCGCTCAATTCCTACAATGAGCAGTTCTTC
v_gene: TRBV19; d_gene: TRBD1; abundance: .; j_gene: TRBJ2-1; CDR3aa: CASSEGQVLASEQFF; CDR3nt: TGTGCCAGTAGCGAGGGACAGGTCTTAGCTAGTGAGCAGTTCTTC
v_gene: TRBV5-1; d_gene: TRBD1; abundance: .; j_gene: TRBJ2-3; CDR3aa: CASSLGQIRGSTDTQYF; CDR3nt: TGCGCCAGCAGCTTGGGCCAGATCAGGGGGAGCACAGATACGCAGTATTTT
v_gene: TRBV12-5; d_gene: .; abundance: .; j_gene: TRBJ1-1; CDR3aa: CASGLPLGGQAFF; CDR3nt: TGTGCTAGTGGTTTGCCCCTTGGTGGTCAAGCTTTCTTT
v_gene: TRBV2; d_gene: .; abundance: .; j_gene: TRBJ2-3; CDR3aa: CASSIHTDTQYF; CDR3nt: TGTGCCAGCAGTATCCACACAGATACGCAGTATTTT
v_gene: TRBV7-9; d_gene: .; abundance: medium-sized; j_gene: TRBJ1-1; CDR3aa: CASSLALGNTEAFF; CDR3nt: TGTGCCAGCAGCTTAGCGCTCGGGAACACTGAAGCTTTCTTT
v_gene: TRBV14; d_gene: .; abundance: .; j_gene: TRBJ1-1; CDR3aa: CASSRRTVGRPEAFF; CDR3nt: TGTGCCAGCAGCCGCCGGACAGTCGGACGGCCTGAAGCTTTCTTT
v_gene: TRBV10-1; d_gene: .; abundance: medium-sized; j_gene: TRBJ1-3; CDR3aa: CASSDGSSGNTIYF; CDR3nt: TGCGCCAGCAGTGATGGGAGCTCTGGAAACACCATATATTTT
v_gene: TRBV14; d_gene: .; abundance: medium-sized; j_gene: TRBJ1-1; CDR3aa: CASSRRQFTDPEAFF; CDR3nt: TGTGCCAGCAGCCGCCGACAGTTTACTGACCCTGAAGCTTTCTTT
v_gene: TRBV9; d_gene: .; abundance: few; j_gene: TRBJ1-1; CDR3aa: CASSPDSLNTEAFF; CDR3nt: TGTGCCAGCAGCCCGGACAGCCTGAACACTGAAGCTTTCTTT
v_gene: TRBV7-6; d_gene: TRBD2; abundance: .; j_gene: TRBJ2-7; CDR3aa: CASSFADRSASGRGEQYF; CDR3nt: TGTGCCAGCAGCTTTGCCGATCGATCAGCTTCAGGGAGGGGCGAGCAGTACTTC
v_gene: TRBV29-1; d_gene: TRBD1; abundance: .; j_gene: TRBJ1-1; CDR3aa: CSAGTGRNTEAFF; CDR3nt: TGCAGCGCTGGGACAGGGAGGAACACTGAAGCTTTCTTT
v_gene: TRBV7-9; d_gene: .; abundance: .; j_gene: TRBJ1-2; CDR3aa: CASSFIRDGYTF; CDR3nt: TGTGCCAGCAGCTTCATACGGGACGGCTACACCTTC
v_gene: TRBV5-1; d_gene: .; abundance: few; j_gene: TRBJ2-5; CDR3aa: CASSLGGVRETQYF; CDR3nt: TGCGCCAGCAGCTTGGGGGGGGTACGAGAGACCCAGTACTTC
v_gene: TRBV9; d_gene: TRBD1; abundance: .; j_gene: TRBJ2-7; CDR3aa: CASSPRTGLEQYF; CDR3nt: TGTGCCAGCAGCCCCCGGACAGGGCTTGAGCAGTACTTC
v_gene: TRBV18; d_gene: .; abundance: .; j_gene: TRBJ1-2; CDR3aa: CASSPGGFGGGYTF; CDR3nt: TGTGCCAGCTCACCAGGGGGCTTCGGCGGGGGCTACACCTTC
v_gene: TRBV28; d_gene: .; abundance: once; j_gene: TRBJ2-7; CDR3aa: CASSLSPRSLHEQYF; CDR3nt: TGTGCCAGCAGTTTGAGCCCCAGGTCGTTGCACGAGCAGTACTTC
v_gene: TRBV14; d_gene: .; abundance: .; j_gene: TRBJ2-5; CDR3aa: CASSPFVRPQETQYF; CDR3nt: TGTGCCAGCAGCCCATTTGTTAGGCCGCAAGAGACCCAGTACTTC
v_gene: TRBV6-6; d_gene: .; abundance: .; j_gene: TRBJ2-3; CDR3aa: CASSREPTDTQYF; CDR3nt: TGTGCCAGTTCTCGGGAGCCCACAGATACGCAGTATTTT
v_gene: TRBV5-1; d_gene: .; abundance: few; j_gene: TRBJ1-1; CDR3aa: CASSLVGDNTEAFF; CDR3nt: TGCGCCAGCAGCTTGGTAGGGGATAACACTGAAGCTTTCTTT
v_gene: TRBV27; d_gene: TRBD2; abundance: .; j_gene: TRBJ2-3; CDR3aa: CASSLRLGTSRTDTQYF; CDR3nt: TGTGCCAGCAGTTTAAGGTTGGGGACTAGTCGCACAGATACGCAGTATTTT
v_gene: TRBV2; d_gene: .; abundance: .; j_gene: TRBJ2-2; CDR3aa: CASSEGRKNTGELFF; CDR3nt: TGTGCCAGCAGTGAGGGTAGGAAGAACACCGGGGAGCTGTTTTTT
v_gene: TRBV5-1; d_gene: TRBD1; abundance: few; j_gene: TRBJ1-2; CDR3aa: CASSWIGQGDGYTF; CDR3nt: TGCGCCAGCAGCTGGATAGGACAGGGAGATGGCTACACCTTC
v_gene: TRBV4-1; d_gene: TRBD2; abundance: .; j_gene: TRBJ2-3; CDR3aa: CASSQDRGGPGPGFTDTQYF; CDR3nt: TGCGCCAGCAGCCAAGATCGGGGGGGCCCGGGGCCCGGATTTACAGATACGCAGTATTTT
v_gene: TRBV19; d_gene: TRBD2; abundance: .; j_gene: TRBJ2-3; CDR3aa: CASRLTSGGVADTQYF; CDR3nt: TGTGCCAGTAGGCTGACTAGCGGGGGGGTGGCAGATACGCAGTATTTT
v_gene: TRBV5-1; d_gene: TRBD2; abundance: .; j_gene: TRBJ2-5; CDR3aa: CAGSGGAGETQYF; CDR3nt: TGCGCCGGGAGCGGGGGGGCCGGAGAGACCCAGTACTTC
v_gene: TRBV2; d_gene: TRBD1; abundance: .; j_gene: TRBJ1-1; CDR3aa: CASSETGTGFRGGTEAFF; CDR3nt: TGTGCCAGCAGTGAGACAGGGACTGGGTTCCGGGGAGGCACTGAAGCTTTCTTT
v_gene: TRBV2; d_gene: TRBD1; abundance: .; j_gene: TRBJ2-2; CDR3aa: CASSTGQGVTGELFF; CDR3nt: TGTGCCAGCAGTACCGGACAGGGGGTCACCGGGGAGCTGTTTTTT
v_gene: TRBV29-1; d_gene: TRBD1; abundance: .; j_gene: TRBJ2-3; CDR3aa: CSGDSWGTDTQYF; CDR3nt: TGCAGCGGGGACAGTTGGGGCACAGATACGCAGTATTTT
v_gene: TRBV6-1; d_gene: TRBD1; abundance: .; j_gene: TRBJ1-2; CDR3aa: CASSEFRGRGYTF; CDR3nt: TGTGCCAGCAGTGAATTCAGGGGGCGTGGCTACACCTTC
v_gene: TRBV6-1; d_gene: .; abundance: few; j_gene: TRBJ1-5; CDR3aa: CASIPFLGNQPQHF; CDR3nt: TGTGCCAGCATTCCCTTTCTTGGAAATCAGCCCCAGCATTTT
v_gene: TRBV28; d_gene: .; abundance: .; j_gene: TRBJ2-3; CDR3aa: CASSLSVPSTDTQYF; CDR3nt: TGTGCCAGCAGTTTATCCGTACCTAGCACAGATACGCAGTATTTT
v_gene: TRBV2; d_gene: .; abundance: few; j_gene: TRBJ1-5; CDR3aa: CASSDTGARQPQHF; CDR3nt: TGTGCCAGCAGTGATACGGGGGCAAGGCAGCCCCAGCATTTT
v_gene: TRBV4-1; d_gene: .; abundance: .; j_gene: TRBJ1-6; CDR3aa: CASSQELGRAYNSPLHF; CDR3nt: TGCGCCAGCAGCCAAGAACTGGGGAGGGCTTATAATTCACCCCTCCACTTT
v_gene: TRBV5-6; d_gene: .; abundance: .; j_gene: TRBJ2-7; CDR3aa: CASSLRSSYEQYF; CDR3nt: TGTGCCAGCAGCTTGCGGAGCTCCTACGAGCAGTACTTC
v_gene: TRBV9; d_gene: .; abundance: medium-sized; j_gene: TRBJ1-1; CDR3aa: CASSVSTMNTEAFF; CDR3nt: TGTGCCAGCAGCGTAAGTACCATGAACACTGAAGCTTTCTTT
v_gene: TRBV4-2; d_gene: TRBD2; abundance: .; j_gene: TRBJ2-3; CDR3aa: CASSQGTSGGTDTQYF; CDR3nt: TGTGCCAGCAGCCAGGGGACTAGCGGGGGCACAGATACGCAGTATTTT